Below, 32 T cell receptor beta chains from the same sample are listed, as sequenced in a study of blood T cell repertoires in COVID-19. TCRdb's table, derived via immunoSEQ multiplex PCR, lists solely in-frame clones and lacks some. The data hold about 160,000 clones, with approximately 91% observed a single time. The sequencing input was peripheral blood. The receptors were gathered from a man younger than 30 with acute or convalescent COVID-19.

The chain combines TRBV5-1 with TRBJ1-6; possibly TRBD1 for D (5 bases). Germline V gives CDR1 SGHRS, CDR2 YFSETQ. The length of the CDR3 is 17 residues. V lost 4 bases and J lost 6, with 20 bases in between. The chain's CDR3 is CASSLGSGTLFNSPLHF. In nucleotides, the CDR3 is TGCGCCAGCAGCCTGGGGTCGGGGACTTTATTTAATTCACCCCTCCACTTT. The complete variable domain, with remaining parts taken from reference TRBV5-1 and TRBJ1-6, reads KAGVTQTPRYLIKTRGQQVTLSCSPISGHRSVSWYQQTPGQGLQFLFEYFSETQRNKGNFPGRFSGRQFSNSRSEMNVSTLELGDSALYLCASSLGSGTLFNSPLHFGNGTRLTVT.

V and J are TRBV3-1 (or the pseudogene TRBV3-2) and TRBJ2-1; TRBD1 might be the D (5 bases). The V gene's germline CDR1 is LGHDT and CDR2 YNNKEL (reference sequence). V lost 4 bases and J lost 3, with 10 bases in between. This CDR3 has 14 amino acids. The CDR3 sequence is CASSLRGHYNEQFF. CDR3 DNA: TGTGCCAGCAGCCTTCGTGGACACTACAATGAGCAGTTCTTC.

The chain couples TRBV5-6 to TRBJ1-1, with D tentatively TRBD1 (5 bases). CDR3 length: 15 amino acids. Trimming removed 0 bases at V and 5 bases at J, with 14 bases between. Per germline, CDR1 SGHDT and CDR2 YYEEEE. CDR3: CASSLGHLEGTEAFF. In DNA, the CDR3 is TGTGCCAGCAGCTTGGGACACCTGGAGGGGACTGAAGCTTTCTTT.

This chain links TRBV4-1 with TRBJ2-1, with 9 bases that match TRBD2. J was trimmed by 3 bases and V by 4 bases; bases with no gene match: 10. Germline values: CDR1 MGHRA, CDR2 YSYEKL. The CDR3 is 17 amino acids. The chain's CDR3 is CASSPGSAGGFYNEQFF. The CDR3, as DNA: TGCGCCAGCAGCCCCGGAAGTGCGGGGGGGTTCTACAATGAGCAGTTCTTC.

The V gene is TRBV6-5, the J gene TRBJ2-2; a possible D gene is TRBD2 (5 bases). The V end was cut by 5 bases, the J end by 5 bases, with 9 bases between. The CDR3 runs to 13 residues. Germline loops: CDR1 MNHEY, CDR2 SVGAGI. The CDR3: CASSTTRTGELFF. Written as DNA, the CDR3 is TGTGCCAGCAGTACCACTAGGACCGGGGAGCTGTTTTTT.

This chain links TRBV27 with TRBJ1-2, with TRBD1 as a possible D gene (6 bases). Deletions cut 6 bases from V and 7 bases from J, with 15 bases between. The CDR3 is 13 amino acids. Germline V gene sequence: CDR1 MNHEY, CDR2 SMNVEV (reference sequence). CDR3: CASRVSGEGGYTF. The CDR3 bases are TGTGCCAGCAGAGTCTCAGGGGAGGGTGGCTACACCTTC.

The V call is TRBV5-1, the J call TRBJ1-1, with no clear D. The CDR3 consists of 15 residues. CDR1 SGHRS and CDR2 YFSETQ come from the germline V gene. V was cut by 0 bases and J by 8 bases, with 17 bases left in between. The CDR3 loop is CASSLGSGVGIEAFF. CDR3 DNA sequence: TGCGCCAGCAGCTTGGGCTCGGGTGTTGGTATAGAAGCTTTCTTT.

V usage is TRBV3-1 (or the pseudogene TRBV3-2) and J usage is TRBJ2-1, with TRBD1 matching 9 bases. This CDR3 is 20 amino acids long. The germline V gene has CDR1 LGHDT and CDR2 YNNKEL (reference sequence). V shed 1 base and J 0 bases; nucleotides not matched to a gene: 13. This CDR3 is CASSQALIPGTGYSYNEQFF. The CDR3 region has the DNA TGTGCCAGCAGCCAAGCCCTCATCCCCGGGACAGGGTACTCCTACAATGAGCAGTTCTTC.

This clone was seen just once. V usage is TRBV6-6 and J usage is TRBJ1-6; D not certain. The CDR3 sequence is 19 residues long. V was cut by 5 bases and J by 0 bases, with 20 bases left in between. Per the germline V gene, CDR1 is MNHNY and CDR2 is SVGAGI (reference sequence). The CDR3 reads CASSPRTRVGSSYNSPLHF. CDR3 coding DNA: TGTGCCAGCAGTCCCAGGACTAGAGTGGGGAGCTCCTATAATTCACCCCTCCACTTT.

This clone was detected a few times. The V gene is TRBV13, the J gene TRBJ2-3, with 10 positions matching TRBD2. CDR1 is PRHDT, CDR2 FYEKMQ, per germline (reference sequence). Unmatched junction bases numbered 2, after V lost 4 bases and J lost 1 base. This CDR3 has 15 amino acids. The CDR3 region has the DNA TGTGCCAGCAGCTACGGGACTAGCGGCACAGATACGCAGTATTTT. Translation gives CASSYGTSGTDTQYF. Complete variable domain (other parts from reference TRBV13 and TRBJ2-3): AAGVIQSPRHLIKEKRETATLKCYPIPRHDTVYWYQQGPGQDPQFLISFYEKMQSDKGSIPDRFSAQQFSDYHSELNMSSLELGDSALYFCASSYGTSGTDTQYFGPGTRLTVL.

The chain recombines TRBV5-6 with TRBJ1-3; D is unresolved. Germline CDR1 is SGHDT and CDR2 is YYEEEE. Trimming stripped 2 bases from V and 0 bases from J, with 15 bases between. This CDR3 contains 17 residues. As DNA, the CDR3 is TGTGCCAGCAGCTTACTTTCCTTTCGTGTCTCTGGAAACACCATATATTTT. Translating gives CASSLLSFRVSGNTIYF.

A note on this clone: This CDR3 is also generated by other DNA sequences in the sample. V usage is TRBV18 and J usage is TRBJ1-1; no clear D. V was trimmed by 5 bases and J by 1 base, leaving 8 bases between them. This CDR3 is built from 13 residues. Germline V gene data show CDR1 as KGHSH and CDR2 as LQKENI. CDR3 DNA: TGTGCCAGCTCATCTGGGCCGAACACTGAAGCTTTCTTT. Translation gives CASSSGPNTEAFF. Drawing the rest from reference TRBV18 and TRBJ1-1, the complete variable domain is NAGVMQNPRHLVRRRGQEARLRCSPMKGHSHVYWYRQLPEEGLKFMVYLQKENIIDESGMPKERFSAEFPKEGPSILRIQQVVRGDSAAYFCASSSGPNTEAFFGQGTRLTVV.

Only one count was recorded for this clone. The chain has TRBV19 and TRBJ2-3, with 11 nucleotides matching TRBD1. The junction had 3 bases not matched to a gene; V was cut back by 4 bases and J by 6 bases. Germline V gene lookup returns CDR1 LNHDA and CDR2 SQIVND (reference sequence). The CDR3 has 14 residues. CDR3 DNA: TGTGCCAGTAGTACGGGACAGGGGGTTGATACGCAGTATTTT. Translated, it gives CASSTGQGVDTQYF.

J is TRBJ1-5 and V is TRBV19; D unresolved. CDR1 is LNHDA and CDR2 is SQIVND in the germline V gene (reference sequence). The CDR3 runs to 14 residues. Between the trimmed V and J ends, which lost 2 bases and 0 bases, there was a span of 5 bases. In DNA form, the CDR3 reads TGTGCCAGTAGTATACAGGATAGCAATCAGCCCCAGCATTTT. Its protein is CASSIQDSNQPQHF. Together with reference TRBV19 and TRBJ1-5, the CDR3 gives the full variable domain: DGGITQSPKYLFRKEGQNVTLSCEQNLNHDAMYWYRQDPGQGLRLIYYSQIVNDFQKGDIAEGYSVSREKKESFPLTVTSAQKNPTAFYLCASSIQDSNQPQHFGDGTRLSIL.

The rearrangement links TRBV6-6 to TRBJ1-1; 7 bases match TRBD1. Germline CDR1 and CDR2: MNHNY and SVGAGI (reference sequence). The CDR3 runs to 14 residues. Trimming cost V 6 bases and J 1 base; bases outside gene matches: 5. Here the CDR3 DNA reads TGTGCCAGCAGGACCGGGACAGAGAACACTGAAGCTTTCTTT. Its protein is CASRTGTENTEAFF.

The chain joins TRBV5-6 to TRBJ1-2; D ambiguous. V lost 4 bases to trimming and J lost 5 bases, with 15 bases between them. The CDR3 spans 14 residues. Germline V gives CDR1 SGHDT, CDR2 YYEEEE. The CDR3 is CASSLSTLSYGYTF. The CDR3 nucleotides read TGTGCCAGCAGCCTCTCGACACTCTCTTATGGCTACACCTTC.

This rearrangement joins TRBV5-1 to TRBJ2-1; 10 bases line up with TRBD2. The germline CDR1 and CDR2 sequences are SGHRS and YFSETQ. J lost 7 bases, V lost 0 bases, and 7 bases had no gene match. The CDR3 is 16 amino acids. The CDR3 loop is CASSLASAGGPNEQFF. CDR3 in DNA: TGCGCCAGCAGCTTGGCCTCAGCGGGAGGGCCGAATGAGCAGTTCTTC.

The V gene is TRBV2, the J gene TRBJ1-1; the D is unclear. Trimming cost V 8 bases and J 0 bases, with 16 bases left between them. The length of the CDR3 is 15 residues. CDR1 is SNHLY, CDR2 FYNNEI, per germline. CDR3: CASLGRFSMNTEAFF. CDR3 sequence (DNA): TGTGCCAGCTTGGGCAGGTTCTCAATGAACACTGAAGCTTTCTTT.

The gene calls are TRBV19 and TRBJ2-1; TRBD1 aligns across 9 bases. The CDR3 is 16 amino acids. With 3 bases clipped from V and 7 bases from J, the junction kept 10 bases outside the gene matches. Germline CDR1 LNHDA, CDR2 SQIVND (reference sequence). The CDR3: CASSIWTGVLRNEQFF. CDR3 bases: TGTGCCAGTAGTATTTGGACAGGGGTATTACGGAATGAGCAGTTCTTC.

This clone came up once. The J gene is TRBJ2-1, the V gene TRBV6-5, with D possibly TRBD2 on 6 matching bases. Trimming cost V 8 bases and J 0 bases, with 14 bases left between them. Germline values: CDR1 MNHEY, CDR2 SVGAGI. The CDR3 runs to 15 residues. The CDR3 coding sequence is TGTGCCAGCGATCGGGAGCGGAGCTCCTACAATGAGCAGTTCTTC. Amino acid sequence: CASDRERSSYNEQFF.

J is TRBJ1-2 and V is TRBV7-9, with D perhaps matching TRBD1 (6 bases). V lost 9 bases, J lost 4 bases, and 15 bases lay in between. CDR3 length: 13 amino acids. The germline V gene has CDR1 SEHNR and CDR2 FQNEAQ (reference sequence). CDR3 sequence: CARHREQGYGYTF. The CDR3 coding sequence is TGTGCCAGACACAGGGAACAGGGCTATGGCTACACCTTC.

The chain is built from TRBV20-1 and TRBJ2-7; 12 positions agree with TRBD2. The CDR3 contains 19 residues. Per the germline V gene, CDR1 is DFQATT and CDR2 is SNEGSKA (reference sequence). V was pared by 3 bases and J by 0 bases, with 15 bases of the junction left unmatched. The CDR3 DNA follows: TGCAGTGCTAGTCGGGAAACTAGCGGGAGGCCCCTCAGCTCCTACGAGCAGTACTTC. Protein: CSASRETSGRPLSSYEQYF.

This sequence joins TRBV9 and TRBJ1-1, with a weak D call TRBD1 (6 bases). The CDR3 totals 13 residues. CDR1 and CDR2 from the germline V gene are SGDLS and YYNGEE. V gave up 3 bases and J gave up 3 bases, with 9 bases separating them. The CDR3 here is CASSDDRYTEAFF. In nucleotides, the CDR3 is TGTGCCAGCAGCGATGACAGGTACACTGAAGCTTTCTTT.

This clone was observed once. The chain joins TRBV7-6 to TRBJ1-1; D is possibly TRBD1 (6 bases). Germline V gene lookup returns CDR1 SGHVS and CDR2 FNYEAQ. Trimming removed 6 bases at V and 2 bases at J, with 10 bases between. The CDR3 spans 13 residues. This CDR3 is CASSSTGNTEAFF. The CDR3 DNA sequence: TGTGCCAGCAGTTCGACAGGAAACACTGAAGCTTTCTTT.

The chain combines TRBV19 with TRBJ2-3; D possibly corresponds to TRBD2 (6 bases). Germline CDR1 is LNHDA and CDR2 is SQIVND (reference sequence). This CDR3 contains 16 residues. V lost 0 bases to trimming and J lost 9 bases, with 19 bases between them. This CDR3 reads CASSIEARGLLRTQYF. DNA for the CDR3: TGTGCCAGTAGTATAGAGGCGCGGGGTTTATTACGGACGCAGTATTTT.

The chain is built from TRBV30 and TRBJ1-3; D gene unclear. CDR1 and CDR2 (germline): GTSNPN, SVGIG (reference sequence). This CDR3 is 17 amino acids long. Trimming stripped 3 bases from V and 0 bases from J, with 18 bases between. The CDR3 nucleotides read TGTGCCTGGAGATATGCAGTAGGAGGCTTCTCTGGAAACACCATATATTTT. It is translated as CAWRYAVGGFSGNTIYF.

This rearrangement joins TRBV7-2 to TRBJ1-2, with 8 bases matching TRBD1. From germline, CDR1 is SGHTA and CDR2 FQGNSA. The CDR3 covers 15 residues. Unmatched junction bases numbered 10, after V lost 4 bases and J lost 6 bases. The CDR3 region is CASSSRTGSVNGYTF. CDR3 nucleotide sequence: TGTGCCAGCAGCTCTCGGACAGGGTCGGTGAATGGCTACACCTTC. Supplemented by reference TRBV7-2 and TRBJ1-2, the full variable domain reads GAGVSQSPSNKVTEKGKDVELRCDPISGHTALYWYRQSLGQGLEFLIYFQGNSAPDKSGLPSDRFSAERTGGSVSTLTIQRTQQEDSAVYLCASSSRTGSVNGYTFGSGTRLTVV.

The chain uses TRBV13 and TRBJ2-7, with D perhaps TRBD2 (6 bases). V lost 3 bases and J lost 1, with 7 bases in between. The germline V gene encodes CDR1 PRHDT and CDR2 FYEKMQ (reference sequence). The length of the CDR3 is 13 residues. In DNA, the CDR3 is TGTGCCAGCAGCTTGGGGGGATCCTACGAGCAGTACTTC. Amino acid sequence: CASSLGGSYEQYF.

Only a few counts were recorded for this clone. Other DNA sequences in the sample encode the same CDR3. This sequence joins TRBV5-1 and TRBJ1-1; D is perhaps TRBD1 (6 bases). CDR3 size: 14 residues. V lost 1 base and J 0 bases, leaving 7 bases between the germline ends. The germline V gene encodes CDR1 SGHRS and CDR2 YFSETQ. The chain's CDR3 is CASSLRGMNTEAFF. The CDR3 region has the DNA TGCGCCAGCAGCTTGAGGGGGATGAACACTGAAGCTTTCTTT.

V is TRBV27 and J is TRBJ1-2; TRBD1 is a possible D gene (5 bases). V dropped 2 bases and J dropped 4 bases, with 11 bases sitting between them. CDR1 is MNHEY, CDR2 SMNVEV, per germline (reference sequence). This CDR3 region has 14 residues. CDR3: CASSLAPTVYGYTF. The DNA for the CDR3 is TGTGCCAGCAGTTTAGCTCCGACAGTCTATGGCTACACCTTC.

V gene TRBV4-1 combines with J gene TRBJ1-4; 8 nucleotides match TRBD1. Germline CDR1 reads MGHRA; CDR2 reads YSYEKL. The CDR3 consists of 18 residues. J gave up 8 bases and V 1 base, and 15 bases lay outside the gene matches. CDR3: CASSQVEQGAGSGEKLFF. The CDR3 coding sequence is TGCGCCAGCAGCCAAGTAGAGCAGGGGGCGGGCTCAGGGGAAAAACTGTTTTTT.

A single count supports this clone. The gene calls are TRBV2 and TRBJ2-7, with D perhaps TRBD1 (6 bases). The V end lost 4 bases, the J end lost 0 bases, and 10 bases lay between the germline ends. The CDR3 consists of 14 residues. Germline V gives CDR1 SNHLY, CDR2 FYNNEI. Here the CDR3 DNA reads TGTGCCAGCAGTGGGGACAAATACTCCTACGAGCAGTACTTC. Translation gives CASSGDKYSYEQYF.